This record covers a single T cell receptor (beta chain). It lacks a known antigen. Qualities for individual bases were not recorded, and no much larger clone is one base off. The germline V gene yields LGHNA for CDR1 and YSLEER for CDR2. V sheds 0 bases and J sheds 2 bases, leaving 18 bases between their ends. The CDR3, cysteine through phenylalanine, is 18 amino acids long. The sequence is cut down to CDR3 DNA, 54 bases in frame from base 1. This entry comes from a study of patients and donors after allogeneic stem cell transplantation (TCRdb year 2020). Library prep was done by RT-PCR. For sequencing, a NextSeq 550 was employed. Starting from the raw public reads, TCRdb applied fastp trimming at Q25, assembled clones with MiXCR and retained in-frame beta chains. For every CDR3 protein sequence, its rows merge into one entry that carries the most common genes and DNA. The sample has 800,000 to 1,000,000 distinct CDR3 sequences on record, about 20% of them singletons. The ten largest clonotypes hold roughly 6% of the sample.

The chain employs TRBV4-3 and TRBJ2-3; the D gene is perhaps TRBD2, from 6 matching bases. Material: blood, either unsorted or a sorted T cell fraction (not recorded which). The sequence derives from a human donor who was either an allogeneic HSCT recipient or a stem cell or donor lymphocyte infusion donor (not recorded which). It is not recorded whose cells these are; they may come from a transplant donor. The DNA sequence follows: TGCGCCAGCAGCCAAGATTCGGGACTGGGCGTTCCCACAGATACGCAGTATTTT. The translation is CASSQDSGLGVPTDTQYF.